A single sample gave rise to the 24 T cell receptor beta chains below, sequenced in a study of blood T cell repertoires in COVID-19. Generated by immunoSEQ multiplex PCR, the TCRdb table keeps only in-frame clones and is missing some. Of about 310,000 clones listed, around nine tenths are singletons. Sequences were obtained from peripheral blood. The receptors were gathered from a man aged 65 to 85 with acute or convalescent COVID-19.

The rearrangement uses TRBV3-1 (or the pseudogene TRBV3-2) and TRBJ2-3; 13 nucleotides align to TRBD2. The V gene end was trimmed by 2 bases and the J gene end by 3 bases; junction bases not matched to a gene: 5. CDR1 and CDR2 (germline): LGHDT, YNNKEL (reference sequence). The CDR3 consists of 17 residues. This chain's CDR3 is CASSQYGLAGETDTQYF. Here the CDR3 DNA reads TGTGCCAGCAGCCAATACGGACTAGCGGGAGAAACAGATACGCAGTATTTT.

In its sample, this clone was seen a few times. The chain carries TRBV10-3 and TRBJ2-1, with 8 bases identical to TRBD2. After removal of 3 bases from V and 5 bases from J, the junction contained 3 bases not matched to a gene. The CDR3 has 14 residues. Germline assignment: CDR1 ENHRY and CDR2 SYGVKD. CDR3 in amino acids: CAISESGLDNEQFF. In DNA form, the CDR3 reads TGTGCCATCAGTGAATCGGGACTAGACAATGAGCAGTTCTTC.

CDR3 protein: CASSLHLKSSGLLRGTEAFF. CDR3 in DNA: TGTGCCAGCAGCTTACACCTTAAAAGCTCGGGACTCCTCCGGGGTACTGAAGCTTTCTTT. The gene calls are TRBV7-6 and TRBJ1-1; TRBD1 might be the D (5 bases). V lost 2 bases and J 5 bases, leaving 30 bases between the germline ends. The CDR3 totals 20 residues. Germline V gene lookup returns CDR1 SGHVS and CDR2 FNYEAQ.

The chain carries TRBV24-1 and TRBJ2-7; possibly TRBD1 for D (5 bases). V dropped 8 bases and J dropped 3 bases, with 13 bases sitting between them. This CDR3 spans 13 amino acids. The germline V gene has CDR1 KGHDR and CDR2 SFDVKD. The CDR3 nucleotides read TGTGCCACCAAGGCCCGGACAAACTACGAGCAGTACTTC. It is translated as CATKARTNYEQYF.

The CDR3 DNA is TGTGCCACCAGTGATGGGGGAGGGCCCAGAGAGCAGTACTTC. Translated: CATSDGGGPREQYF. The chain employs TRBV24-1 and TRBJ2-7; 7 nucleotides line up with TRBD2. Germline V lookup: CDR1 KGHDR, CDR2 SFDVKD. This CDR3 region has 14 residues. J was trimmed by 7 bases and V by 3 bases; bases with no gene match: 8.

The chain employs TRBV7-3 and TRBJ2-2; 15 bases are shared with TRBD2. There are 17 residues in the CDR3. CDR1 is SGHTA, CDR2 FQGTGA, per germline. Trimming removed 5 bases from V and 5 bases from J; junction bases left unmatched: 6. As DNA, the CDR3 is TGTGCCAGCAGCCCAACCGGACTAGCGGGGGGGACCGGGGAGCTGTTTTTT. Its translation: CASSPTGLAGGTGELFF.

The V and J genes are TRBV18 and TRBJ1-3; D call uncertain. The V gene's germline CDR1 is KGHSH and CDR2 LQKENI. The CDR3 is made up of 13 amino acids. V gave up 5 bases and J gave up 7 bases, with 12 bases separating them. The CDR3 DNA reads TGTGCCAGCTCAGGGGAGAGACTGAACACCATATATTTT. Translated: CASSGERLNTIYF.

This clone was seen ten or more times. This sequence joins TRBV5-5 and TRBJ1-1; 10 positions agree with TRBD1. The junction had 5 bases not matched to a gene; V was cut back by 3 bases and J by 0 bases. Germline CDR1 and CDR2: SGHKS and YYEKEE (reference sequence). This CDR3 contains 16 residues. CDR3 sequence: CASSSRDRGMNTEAFF. The CDR3 nucleotides read TGTGCCAGCAGCTCGAGGGACAGGGGTATGAACACTGAAGCTTTCTTT.

The chain has TRBV19 and TRBJ2-6, with 7 bases fitting TRBD1. The CDR3 length is 15 residues. V was clipped by 7 bases and J by 3 bases; unmatched bases: 6. Germline V gene lookup returns CDR1 LNHDA and CDR2 SQIVND (reference sequence). CDR3 residues: CASTKDRVGANVLTF. In DNA form, the CDR3 reads TGTGCCAGTACCAAAGACAGGGTTGGGGCCAACGTCCTGACTTTC.

The table lists this clone with a few counts. Here the CDR3 DNA reads TGTGCCAGCAGCTTGGGCGTGAACACTGAAGCTTTCTTT. This gives the protein CASSLGVNTEAFF. The gene calls are TRBV5-4 and TRBJ1-1, with D hard to call. Germline V gives CDR1 SGHNT, CDR2 YYREEE (reference sequence). Deletions cut 0 bases from V and 0 bases from J, with 3 bases between. The CDR3 totals 13 residues.

This chain connects TRBV5-6 to TRBJ2-3; D is ambiguous. The germline CDR1 and CDR2 sequences are SGHDT and YYEEEE. V lost 0 bases and J lost 1, with 12 bases in between. The CDR3 covers 16 residues. The CDR3: CASSLVFSGRTDTQYF. The CDR3 coding sequence is TGTGCCAGCAGCTTGGTTTTCTCAGGTCGCACAGATACGCAGTATTTT.

This sequence joins TRBV7-2 and TRBJ2-5; TRBD1 might be the D (5 bases). This CDR3 has 19 amino acids. V shed 4 bases and J shed 7 bases, with 31 bases lying between them. The germline V gene has CDR1 SGHTA and CDR2 FQGNSA. The CDR3 DNA sequence: TGTGCCAGCAGCTATCCGAGAGGTACAGGCCCCTTCCAAGGTGGGACCCAGTACTTC. Translation gives CASSYPRGTGPFQGGTQYF. Complete variable domain (other parts from reference TRBV7-2 and TRBJ2-5): GAGVSQSPSNKVTEKGKDVELRCDPISGHTALYWYRQSLGQGLEFLIYFQGNSAPDKSGLPSDRFSAERTGGSVSTLTIQRTQQEDSAVYLCASSYPRGTGPFQGGTQYFGPGTRLLVL.

The chain is built from TRBV28 and TRBJ1-5, with a weak D call TRBD1 (6 bases). Trimming shortened V by 4 bases and J by 6 bases, and 25 bases separated the two germline ends. The V gene's germline CDR1 is MDHEN and CDR2 SYDVKM. The CDR3 totals 18 residues. In DNA, the CDR3 is TGTGCCAGCAGTTCGCCACAGGGAGGGGGTGGTTGGGGTCAGCCCCAGCATTTT. Amino acids: CASSSPQGGGGWGQPQHF.

The chain carries TRBV5-1 and TRBJ2-3; 10 bases align to TRBD1. The germline V gene has CDR1 SGHRS and CDR2 YFSETQ. This CDR3 region has 15 residues. Trimming removed 4 bases from V and 0 bases from J; junction bases left unmatched: 2. Written as DNA, the CDR3 is TGCGCCAGCAGCCCGGGACAGGGGAGCACAGATACGCAGTATTTT. Amino acid sequence: CASSPGQGSTDTQYF.

The V and J genes are TRBV18 and TRBJ2-2; tentative D call: TRBD1 (7 bases). This CDR3 has 15 amino acids. Trimming left V 3 bases short and J 6 bases short, with 14 bases between. Per the germline V gene, CDR1 is KGHSH and CDR2 is LQKENI. CDR3 amino acids: CASSPTTGRSGELFF. The CDR3 DNA reads TGTGCCAGCTCACCGACGACAGGGAGGTCCGGGGAGCTGTTTTTT.

This rearrangement joins TRBV2 to TRBJ1-1, with TRBD1 matching 8 bases. Germline V gene lookup returns CDR1 SNHLY and CDR2 FYNNEI. There are 14 residues in the CDR3. V shed 6 bases, J shed 1 base, and the junction held 4 bases outside the gene matches. DNA for the CDR3: TGTGCCAGCAGCGACAGGGGCCCGAACACTGAAGCTTTCTTT. Translated, it gives CASSDRGPNTEAFF.

The chain recombines TRBV13 with TRBJ2-3; the match to TRBD2 covers 8 bases. The V and J ends lost 1 base and 0 bases, in that order; junction bases with no gene match: 3. CDR1 is PRHDT, CDR2 FYEKMQ, per germline (reference sequence). The CDR3 length is 16 residues. The CDR3 region has the DNA TGTGCCAGCAGCTTAGCCCAGCGGGGGAGCACAGATACGCAGTATTTT. Translation gives CASSLAQRGSTDTQYF. The full variable domain, its missing parts supplied by reference TRBV13 and TRBJ2-3, is AAGVIQSPRHLIKEKRETATLKCYPIPRHDTVYWYQQGPGQDPQFLISFYEKMQSDKGSIPDRFSAQQFSDYHSELNMSSLELGDSALYFCASSLAQRGSTDTQYFGPGTRLTVL.

In its sample, this clone was seen a few times. The J gene is TRBJ2-1, the V gene TRBV23-1; D gene uncertain. TRBV23-1 is an open reading frame, and its role is uncertain. The length of the CDR3 is 9 residues. The V end lost 4 bases, the J end lost 15 bases, and 7 bases lay between the germline ends. The CDR3 nucleotides are TGCGCCAGCAGTCTTTCATGGTTCTTC. Translating it yields CASSLSWFF.

The chain recombines TRBV6-5 with TRBJ2-2, with D possibly TRBD2 on 5 matching bases. Trimming left V 2 bases short and J 1 base short, with 11 bases between. Germline CDR1 MNHEY, CDR2 SVGAGI. The CDR3 runs 16 residues. In DNA, the CDR3 is TGTGCCAGCAGTTACACTTGGCGGGTGAACACCGGGGAGCTGTTTTTT. This translates into CASSYTWRVNTGELFF.

The rearrangement links TRBV28 to TRBJ1-5, with D hard to call. CDR3 length: 14 residues. The V end lost 3 bases, the J end lost 2 bases, and 8 bases lay between the germline ends. CDR1 is MDHEN and CDR2 is SYDVKM in the germline V gene. This CDR3 reads CASSFNGGNQPQHF. CDR3 nucleotide sequence: TGTGCCAGCAGTTTTAACGGGGGCAATCAGCCCCAGCATTTT.

The chain uses TRBV2 and TRBJ1-4; TRBD1 aligns across 9 bases. V lost 5 bases to trimming and J lost 4 bases; unmatched junction nucleotides: 5. From germline, CDR1 is SNHLY and CDR2 FYNNEI. The CDR3 is 15 amino acids. The CDR3 nucleotides read TGTGCCAGCAGTCGGGACAGGGCGGGTAATGAAAAACTGTTTTTT. Its protein is CASSRDRAGNEKLFF.

The chain employs TRBV2 and TRBJ2-7; possible D gene TRBD1, 7 bases. The CDR3 has 13 residues. The V end was cut by 5 bases, the J end by 3 bases, with 11 bases between. Germline loops: CDR1 SNHLY, CDR2 FYNNEI. The CDR3 loop reads CASSRQGLYEQYF. The CDR3 nucleotides are TGTGCCAGCAGTCGACAGGGACTCTACGAGCAGTACTTC.

The genes are TRBV9 and TRBJ2-5; the D is unclear. CDR1 and CDR2 from the germline V gene are SGDLS and YYNGEE. The CDR3 is 14 amino acids. Trimming shortened V by 0 bases and J by 0 bases, and 6 bases separated the two germline ends. The CDR3 sequence is CASSVAPDQETQYF. For the CDR3, the DNA is TGTGCCAGCAGCGTAGCCCCCGACCAAGAGACCCAGTACTTC.

For the CDR3, the DNA is TGTGCCAGCTCAGGGTCCAGGGGCGAAGTCGAGCAGTACTTC. Protein product: CASSGSRGEVEQYF. The chain recombines TRBV18 with TRBJ2-7, with D possibly TRBD1 on 6 matching bases. CDR1 is KGHSH, CDR2 LQKENI, per germline. Trimming left V 5 bases short and J 6 bases short, with 17 bases between. The CDR3 extends over 14 amino acids.